Presented here are 2 T cell receptor beta chains from one specimen sequenced in a study of T cell responses to AZD1222 COVID-19 vaccine (dated by TCRdb to 2020 to 2022). The library was made by the immunoSEQ multiplex PCR assay. The clones in this table, taken by TCRdb from immuneACCESS, are in-frame only. Not every clone is retained; where verified, under half of the shortfall comes from an unresolved V gene, and the cause of the rest is unknown. The table for this sample lists a few hundred thousand clones; 85% to 95% of them were counted only once. Of the sample, 0.55% is held by the ten largest clones. Reading the label with the study, this specimen's time point is: baseline before first vaccination. The sample in question was peripheral blood, obtained on day 0 of AZD1222 vaccination. Receptor source: an adult in good health.

The V call is TRBV21-1, the J call TRBJ2-7; the table's D call, TRBD2, has no DNA check behind it. TRBV21-1 constitutes a pseudogene. This CDR3 spans 12 amino acids. The CDR3: CASSKLRGEQYF. The CDR3 coding sequence is TGTGCCAGCAGCAAACTGAGAGGGGAGCAGTACTTC.

The V gene is TRBV11-2, the J gene TRBJ1-2; no definite D call. V was cut by 2 bases and J by 8 bases, with 27 bases left in between. This CDR3 is built from 18 residues. The germline CDR1 and CDR2 sequences are SGHAT and FQNNGV. The CDR3: CASSLIFLAALRCGGYTF. CDR3 in DNA: TGTGCCAGCAGCTTAATATTCCTGGCAGCCCTACGGTGTGGAGGCTACACCTTC. Together with reference TRBV11-2 and TRBJ1-2, the CDR3 gives the full variable domain: EAGVAQSPRYKIIEKRQSVAFWCNPISGHATLYWYQQILGQGPKLLIQFQNNGVVDDSQLPKDRFSAERLKGVDSTLKIQPAKLEDSAVYLCASSLIFLAALRCGGYTFGSGTRLTVV.